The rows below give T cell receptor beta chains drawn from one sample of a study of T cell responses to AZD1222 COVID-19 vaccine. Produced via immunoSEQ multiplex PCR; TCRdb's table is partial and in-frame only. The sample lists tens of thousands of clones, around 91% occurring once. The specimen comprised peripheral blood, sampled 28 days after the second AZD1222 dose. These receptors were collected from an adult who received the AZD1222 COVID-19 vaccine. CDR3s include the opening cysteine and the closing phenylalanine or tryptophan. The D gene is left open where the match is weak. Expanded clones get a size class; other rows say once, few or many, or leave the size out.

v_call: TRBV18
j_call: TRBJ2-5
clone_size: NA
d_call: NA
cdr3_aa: CASSPGTQETQYF
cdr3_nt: TGTGCCAGCTCCCCCGGGACTCAAGAGACCCAGTACTTC

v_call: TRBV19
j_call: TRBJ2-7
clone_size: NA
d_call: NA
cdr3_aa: CASSIEGGVSSYEQYF
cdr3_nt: TGTGCCAGTAGTATAGAAGGCGGGGTTAGCTCCTACGAGCAGTACTTC

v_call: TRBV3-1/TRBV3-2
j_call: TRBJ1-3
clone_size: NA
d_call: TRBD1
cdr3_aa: CASSQGTGGAWGNTIYF
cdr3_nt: TGTGCCAGCAGCCAGGGGACAGGGGGCGCGTGGGGAAACACCATATATTTT

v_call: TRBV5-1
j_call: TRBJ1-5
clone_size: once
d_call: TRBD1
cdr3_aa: CASSFYPGGGIDQPQHF
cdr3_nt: TGCGCCAGCAGCTTTTACCCGGGAGGGGGCATCGATCAGCCCCAGCATTTT

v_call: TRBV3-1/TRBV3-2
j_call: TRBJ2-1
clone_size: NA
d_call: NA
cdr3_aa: CASSQEYNEQFF
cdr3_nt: TGTGCCAGCAGCCAAGAATACAATGAGCAGTTCTTC

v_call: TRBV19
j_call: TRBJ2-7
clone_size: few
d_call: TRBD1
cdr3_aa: CASSLQGWGYEQYF
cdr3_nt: TGTGCCAGTAGCCTACAGGGGTGGGGCTACGAGCAGTACTTC

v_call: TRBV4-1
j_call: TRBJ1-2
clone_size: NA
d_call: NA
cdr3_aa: CASSLQTDGYGYTF
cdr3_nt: TGCGCCAGCAGCCTACAGACGGACGGCTATGGCTACACCTTC

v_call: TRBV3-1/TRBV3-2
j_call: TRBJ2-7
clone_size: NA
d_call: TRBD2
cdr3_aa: CASSLSGGLSYEQYF
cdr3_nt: TGTGCCAGCAGCCTTAGCGGGGGTCTATCCTACGAGCAGTACTTC

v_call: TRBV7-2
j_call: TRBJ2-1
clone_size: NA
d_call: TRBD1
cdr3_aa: CASSSDRGEYNEQFF
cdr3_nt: TGTGCCAGCAGCTCTGACAGGGGAGAGTACAATGAGCAGTTCTTC

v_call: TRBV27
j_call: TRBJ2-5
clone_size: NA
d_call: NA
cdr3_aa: CASSYNQETQYF
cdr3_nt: TGTGCCAGCAGTTACAACCAAGAGACCCAGTACTTC

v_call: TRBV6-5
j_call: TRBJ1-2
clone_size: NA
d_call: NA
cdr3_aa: CASSPPTGNYGYTF
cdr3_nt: TGTGCCAGCAGCCCGCCTACAGGAAACTATGGCTACACCTTC

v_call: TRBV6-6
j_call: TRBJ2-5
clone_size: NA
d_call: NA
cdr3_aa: CASSSPIDSKETQYF
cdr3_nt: TGTGCCAGCAGTTCCCCCATTGACAGTAAAGAGACCCAGTACTTC

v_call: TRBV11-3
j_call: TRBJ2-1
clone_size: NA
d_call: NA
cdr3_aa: CASSLGVENEQFF
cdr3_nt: TGTGCCAGCAGCTTAGGAGTTGAGAATGAGCAGTTCTTC

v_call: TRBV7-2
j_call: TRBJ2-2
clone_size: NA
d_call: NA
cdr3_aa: CASSLDLNTGELFF
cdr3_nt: TGTGCCAGCAGCTTAGACCTTAACACCGGGGAGCTGTTTTTT

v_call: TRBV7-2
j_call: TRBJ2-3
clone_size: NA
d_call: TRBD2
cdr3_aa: CASRPTSGTSTDTQYF
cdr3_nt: TGTGCCAGCAGGCCCACTAGCGGAACTAGCACAGATACGCAGTATTTT

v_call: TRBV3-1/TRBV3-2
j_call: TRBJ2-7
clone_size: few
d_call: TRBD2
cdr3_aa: CASSQSQRGGYEQYF
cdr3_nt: TGTGCCAGCAGCCAATCCCAGCGGGGAGGTTACGAGCAGTACTTC

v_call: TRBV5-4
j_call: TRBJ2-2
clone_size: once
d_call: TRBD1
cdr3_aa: CASSSMGQGNTGELFF
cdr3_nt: TGTGCCAGCAGCTCGATGGGACAGGGGAACACCGGGGAGCTGTTTTTT

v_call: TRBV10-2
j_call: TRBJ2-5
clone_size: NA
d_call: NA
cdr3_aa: CASSGTQETQYF
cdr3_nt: TGCGCCAGCAGTGGTACCCAAGAGACCCAGTACTTC

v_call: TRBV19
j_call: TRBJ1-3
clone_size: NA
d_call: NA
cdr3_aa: CATNGPISGNTIYF
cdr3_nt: TGTGCCACCAACGGACCCATCTCTGGAAACACCATATATTTT

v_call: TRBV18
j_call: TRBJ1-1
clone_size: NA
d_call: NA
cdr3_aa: CASSPQMNTEAFF
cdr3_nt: TGTGCCAGCTCACCACAGATGAACACTGAAGCTTTCTTT

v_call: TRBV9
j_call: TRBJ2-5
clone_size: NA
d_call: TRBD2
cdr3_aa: CASSRLAGQETQYF
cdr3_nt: TGTGCCAGCAGCCGACTAGCGGGGCAAGAGACCCAGTACTTC

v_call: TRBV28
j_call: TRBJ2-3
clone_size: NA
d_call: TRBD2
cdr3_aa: CASSSGGRLVSTDTQYF
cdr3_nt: TGTGCCAGCAGTTCGGGCGGGAGGTTAGTCAGCACAGATACGCAGTATTTT

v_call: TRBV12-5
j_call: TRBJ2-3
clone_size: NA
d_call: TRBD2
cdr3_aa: CASALGLAGGTDTQYF
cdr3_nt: TGTGCTAGTGCTTTGGGTCTAGCGGGGGGCACAGATACGCAGTATTTT

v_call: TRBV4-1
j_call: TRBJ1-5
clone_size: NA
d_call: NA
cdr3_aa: CASSQEVNSNQPQHF
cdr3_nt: TGCGCCAGCAGCCAAGAAGTGAATAGCAATCAGCCCCAGCATTTT

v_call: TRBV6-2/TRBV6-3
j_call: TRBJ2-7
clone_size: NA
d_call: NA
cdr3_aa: CASSSGEGEQYF
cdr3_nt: TGTGCCAGCAGTTCAGGGGAAGGCGAGCAGTACTTC

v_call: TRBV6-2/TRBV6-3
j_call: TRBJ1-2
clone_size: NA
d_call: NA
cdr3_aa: CASSPRGLRGYYGYTF
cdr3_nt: TGTGCCAGCAGTCCCCGCGGCCTCCGGGGTTACTATGGCTACACCTTC

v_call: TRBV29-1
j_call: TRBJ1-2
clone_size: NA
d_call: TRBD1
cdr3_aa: CSVGTGKYGYTF
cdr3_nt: TGCAGCGTAGGGACAGGCAAATATGGCTACACCTTC

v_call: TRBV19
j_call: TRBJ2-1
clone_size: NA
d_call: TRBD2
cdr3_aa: CASSRASGSSYNEQFF
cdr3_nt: TGTGCCAGTAGTAGGGCTAGCGGGAGCTCCTACAATGAGCAGTTCTTC

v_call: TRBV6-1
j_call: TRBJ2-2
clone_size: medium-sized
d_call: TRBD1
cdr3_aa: CASSEGTGAGELFF
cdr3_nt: TGTGCCAGCAGTGAAGGGACAGGGGCCGGGGAGCTGTTTTTT

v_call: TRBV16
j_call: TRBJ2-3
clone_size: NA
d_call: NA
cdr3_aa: CASSQTHHRDWWTDTQYF
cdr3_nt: TGTGCCAGCAGCCAAACCCACCACAGGGATTGGTGGACAGATACGCAGTATTTT

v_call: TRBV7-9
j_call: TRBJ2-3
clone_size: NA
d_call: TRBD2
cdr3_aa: CASSLEAGSGTDTQYF
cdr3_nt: TGTGCCAGCAGCTTAGAAGCGGGGTCTGGCACAGATACGCAGTATTTT

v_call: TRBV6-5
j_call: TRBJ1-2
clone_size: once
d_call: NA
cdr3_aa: CASSPPGLSYTF
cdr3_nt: TGTGCCAGCAGCCCCCCAGGCTTAAGCTACACCTTC

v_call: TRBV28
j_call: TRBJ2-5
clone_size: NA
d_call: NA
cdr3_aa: CASFSSWGARETQYF
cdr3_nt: TGTGCCAGCTTCTCTTCTTGGGGGGCGCGGGAGACCCAGTACTTC

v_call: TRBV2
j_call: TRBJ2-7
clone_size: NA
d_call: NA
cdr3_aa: CASRWPYEQYF
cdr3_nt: TGTGCCAGCAGGTGGCCCTACGAGCAGTACTTC

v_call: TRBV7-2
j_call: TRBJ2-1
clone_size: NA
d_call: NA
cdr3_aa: CASSIGPEQFF
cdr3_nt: TGTGCCAGCAGCATAGGACCTGAGCAGTTCTTC

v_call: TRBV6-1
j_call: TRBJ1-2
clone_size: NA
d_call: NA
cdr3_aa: CASSDRLTGGLLSYGYTF
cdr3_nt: TGTGCCAGCAGTGATCGCCTGACCGGAGGGCTCCTCTCCTATGGCTACACCTTC

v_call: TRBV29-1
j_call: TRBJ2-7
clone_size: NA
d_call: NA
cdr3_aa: CSVIRASPYEQYF
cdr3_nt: TGCAGCGTTATCAGGGCTAGCCCCTACGAGCAGTACTTC

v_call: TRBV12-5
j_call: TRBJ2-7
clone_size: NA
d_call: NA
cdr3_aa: CASGGQGEQYF
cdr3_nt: TGTGCTAGTGGTGGGCAAGGAGAGCAGTACTTC

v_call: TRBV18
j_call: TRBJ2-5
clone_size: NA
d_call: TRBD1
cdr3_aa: CASSLTGGQETQYF
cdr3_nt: TGTGCCAGCTCGTTGACAGGGGGCCAAGAGACCCAGTACTTC

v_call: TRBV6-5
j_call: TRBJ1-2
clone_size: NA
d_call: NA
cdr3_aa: CASRLTGRPYGYTF
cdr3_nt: TGTGCCAGCAGGCTGACCGGACGCCCCTATGGCTACACCTTC

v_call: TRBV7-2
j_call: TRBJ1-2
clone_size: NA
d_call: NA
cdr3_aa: CASSLGPDAGKGYTF
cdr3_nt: TGTGCCAGCAGCTTGGGTCCGGACGCCGGTAAGGGCTACACCTTC

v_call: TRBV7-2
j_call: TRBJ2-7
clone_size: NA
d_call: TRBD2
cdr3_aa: CASSFIAGGPRSYEQYF
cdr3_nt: TGTGCCAGCAGCTTCATAGCGGGAGGTCCCAGGTCCTACGAGCAGTACTTC

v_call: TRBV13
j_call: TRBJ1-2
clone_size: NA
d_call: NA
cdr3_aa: CASSQHSRADLF
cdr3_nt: TGTGCCAGCAGCCAACATTCAAGGGCCGACCTATTC

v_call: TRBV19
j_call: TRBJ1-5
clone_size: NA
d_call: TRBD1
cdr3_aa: CASTPVGTGSHQPQHF
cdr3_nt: TGTGCCAGTACCCCTGTCGGGACAGGGAGTCATCAGCCCCAGCATTTT

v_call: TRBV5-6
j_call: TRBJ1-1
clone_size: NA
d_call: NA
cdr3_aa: CASSWGRGGSEAFF
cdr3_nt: TGTGCCAGCAGCTGGGGGAGGGGCGGGTCTGAAGCTTTCTTT

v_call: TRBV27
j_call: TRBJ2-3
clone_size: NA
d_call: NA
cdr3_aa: CASSLKARTDTQYF
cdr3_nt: TGTGCCAGCAGTTTAAAGGCGCGCACAGATACGCAGTATTTT

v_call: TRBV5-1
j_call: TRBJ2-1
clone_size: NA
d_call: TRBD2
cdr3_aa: CASSSLAGDEQFF
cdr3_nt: TGCGCCAGCAGTTCCTTAGCGGGAGATGAGCAGTTCTTC

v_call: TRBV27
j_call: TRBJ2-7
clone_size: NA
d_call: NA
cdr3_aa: CASSFTPGTYEQYF
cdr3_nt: TGTGCCAGCAGTTTTACACCCGGGACCTACGAGCAGTACTTC

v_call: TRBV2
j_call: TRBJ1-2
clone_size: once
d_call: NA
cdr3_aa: CASTPGGYYGYTF
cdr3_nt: TGTGCCAGCACCCCGGGGGGGTACTATGGCTACACCTTC

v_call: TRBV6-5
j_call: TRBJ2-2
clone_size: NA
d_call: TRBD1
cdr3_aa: CASSYPGGRTGELFF
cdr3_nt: TGTGCCAGCAGTTACCCAGGGGGAAGGACCGGGGAGCTGTTTTTT

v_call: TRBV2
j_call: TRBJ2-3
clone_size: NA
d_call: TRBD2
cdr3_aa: CASSGRLAGTDTQYF
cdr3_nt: TGTGCCAGCAGTGGTCGGCTAGCGGGCACAGATACGCAGTATTTT

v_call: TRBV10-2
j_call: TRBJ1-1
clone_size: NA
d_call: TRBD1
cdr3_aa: CASRKGQGRTEAFF
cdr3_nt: TGCGCCAGCAGAAAGGGACAGGGGAGGACTGAAGCTTTCTTT

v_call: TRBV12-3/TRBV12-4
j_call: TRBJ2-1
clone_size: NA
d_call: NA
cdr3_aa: CASSRTSGNEQFF
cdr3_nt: TGTGCCAGCAGCCGGACCTCGGGGAATGAGCAGTTCTTC

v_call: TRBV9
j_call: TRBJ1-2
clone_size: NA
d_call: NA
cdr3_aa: CASSVGGGGYGYTF
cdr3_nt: TGTGCCAGCAGCGTAGGAGGGGGTGGCTATGGCTACACCTTC

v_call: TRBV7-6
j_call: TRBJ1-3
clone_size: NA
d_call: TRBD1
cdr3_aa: CASSPDRVAGNTIYF
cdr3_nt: TGTGCCAGCAGCCCCGACAGGGTGGCAGGAAACACCATATATTTT

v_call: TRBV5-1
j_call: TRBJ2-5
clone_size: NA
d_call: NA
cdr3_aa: CASSSGQLQETQYF
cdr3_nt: TGCGCCAGCAGCTCCGGACAGCTCCAAGAGACCCAGTACTTC

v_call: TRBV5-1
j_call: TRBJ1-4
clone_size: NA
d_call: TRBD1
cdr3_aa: CASSPGTATNEKLFF
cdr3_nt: TGCGCCAGCAGCCCGGGGACAGCAACTAATGAAAAACTGTTTTTT

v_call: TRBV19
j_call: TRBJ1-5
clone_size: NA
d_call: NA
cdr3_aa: CASSISDSNQPQHF
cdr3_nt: TGTGCCAGTAGTATATCGGATAGCAATCAGCCCCAGCATTTT

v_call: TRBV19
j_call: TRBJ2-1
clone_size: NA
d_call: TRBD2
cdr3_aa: CASSISAGGNNEQFF
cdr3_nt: TGTGCCAGTAGTATAAGTGCGGGAGGGAACAATGAGCAGTTCTTC